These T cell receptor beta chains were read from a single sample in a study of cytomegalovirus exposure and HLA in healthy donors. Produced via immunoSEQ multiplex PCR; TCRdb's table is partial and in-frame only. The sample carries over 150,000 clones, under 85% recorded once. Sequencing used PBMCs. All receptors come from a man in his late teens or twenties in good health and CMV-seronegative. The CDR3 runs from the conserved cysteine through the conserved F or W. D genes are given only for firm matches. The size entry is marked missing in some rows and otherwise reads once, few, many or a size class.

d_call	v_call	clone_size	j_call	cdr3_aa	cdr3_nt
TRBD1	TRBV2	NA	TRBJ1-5	CAGSVRGGEQPQHF	TGTGCCGGCAGTGTAAGAGGGGGCGAACAGCCCCAGCATTTT
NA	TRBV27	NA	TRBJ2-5	CASSNTGNVQETQYF	TGTGCCAGCAGCAACACCGGGAATGTCCAAGAGACCCAGTACTTC
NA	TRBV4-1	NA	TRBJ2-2	CASSPPIPGELFF	TGCGCCAGCAGCCCCCCAATTCCCGGGGAGCTGTTTTTT
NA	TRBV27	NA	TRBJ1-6	CASNQIGRGGPLHF	TGTGCCAGCAACCAAATAGGACGGGGAGGACCCCTCCACTTT
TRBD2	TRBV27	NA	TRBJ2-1	CASSFSSGGNEQFF	TGTGCCAGCAGTTTCTCTAGCGGGGGCAATGAGCAGTTCTTC
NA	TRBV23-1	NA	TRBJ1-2	CASSHPVRIRGGNGYTF	TGCGCCAGCAGTCACCCTGTTCGAATCAGGGGAGGGAATGGCTACACCTTC
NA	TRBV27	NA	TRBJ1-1	CASSLQGNLEAFF	TGTGCCAGCAGTCTTCAGGGAAACTTAGAAGCTTTCTTT
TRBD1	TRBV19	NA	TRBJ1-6	CASSTGQGSDDSPLHF	TGTGCCAGTAGTACAGGACAGGGATCGGATGATTCACCCCTCCACTTT
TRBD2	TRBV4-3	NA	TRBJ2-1	CASSQLGLAGVNEQFF	TGCGCCAGCAGCCAACTGGGACTAGCGGGAGTTAATGAGCAGTTCTTC
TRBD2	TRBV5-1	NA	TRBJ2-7	CASSLGGGSYEQYF	TGCGCCAGCAGCTTGGGGGGGGGTTCCTACGAGCAGTACTTC
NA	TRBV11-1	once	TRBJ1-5	CASSPLPNQPQHF	TGTGCCAGCAGCCCCCTTCCGAATCAGCCCCAGCATTTT
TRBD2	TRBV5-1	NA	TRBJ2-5	CASSLGGTSKPGETQYF	TGCGCCAGCAGCTTGGGGGGGACTAGCAAACCGGGAGAGACCCAGTACTTC
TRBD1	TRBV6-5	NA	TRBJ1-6	CASSYSGQGISPLHF	TGTGCCAGCAGTTACTCGGGACAGGGTATTTCACCCCTCCACTTT
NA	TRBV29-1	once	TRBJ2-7	CSVYILEKYEQYF	TGCAGCGTTTATATACTAGAAAAGTACGAGCAGTACTTC
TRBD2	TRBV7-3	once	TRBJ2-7	CASSLKGGGSSYEQYF	TGTGCCAGCAGCTTAAAGGGCGGCGGGAGCTCCTACGAGCAGTACTTC
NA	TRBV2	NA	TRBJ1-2	CASSRGGYGYTF	TGTGCCAGCTCCAGGGGCGGCTATGGCTACACCTTC
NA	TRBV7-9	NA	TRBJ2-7	CASSSSVSNYEQYF	TGTGCCAGTAGCTCGTCGGTGTCCAACTACGAGCAGTACTTC
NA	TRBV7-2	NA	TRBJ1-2	CASTLGYYGYTF	TGTGCCAGCACCCTCGGGTACTATGGCTACACCTTC
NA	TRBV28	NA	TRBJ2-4	CASSLSRKNIQYF	TGTGCCAGCAGTTTATCTAGGAAAAACATTCAGTACTTC
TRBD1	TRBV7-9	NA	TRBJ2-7	CSSSSVRGTGHYEQYF	TGTTCCAGCAGCTCCGTCCGCGGGACAGGCCACTACGAGCAGTACTTC
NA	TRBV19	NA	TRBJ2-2	CASSIRANTGELFF	TGTGCCAGTAGTATTCGGGCGAACACCGGGGAGCTGTTTTTT
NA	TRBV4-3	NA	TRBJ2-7	CASSAQLPNSYEQYF	TGCGCCAGCAGCGCACAGCTACCAAACTCCTACGAGCAGTACTTC
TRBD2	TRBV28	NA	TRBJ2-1	CASSPHGLTGTSIGNEQFF	TGTGCCAGCAGTCCACATGGACTTACCGGGACTAGCATCGGGAATGAGCAGTTCTTC
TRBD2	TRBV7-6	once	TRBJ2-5	CASSAGTTYRQTQYF	TGTGCCAGCAGCGCCGGGACTACCTACCGGCAGACCCAGTACTTC
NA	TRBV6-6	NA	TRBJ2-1	CASTDRNSYNEQFF	TGTGCCAGCACCGACAGGAACTCCTACAATGAGCAGTTCTTC
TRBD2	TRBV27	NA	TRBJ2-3	CASSSFLAGAEDTQYF	TGTGCCAGCAGTTCCTTCCTAGCGGGGGCCGAAGATACGCAGTATTTT
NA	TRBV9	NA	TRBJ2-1	CASSRVAREYNEQFF	TGTGCCAGCAGCCGCGTAGCAAGAGAATACAATGAGCAGTTCTTC
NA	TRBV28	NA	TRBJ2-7	CASSLGNPNEQYF	TGTGCCAGCAGTTTAGGCAACCCCAACGAGCAGTACTTC
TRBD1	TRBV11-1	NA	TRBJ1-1	CASSYRTGGANTEAFF	TGTGCCAGCAGCTACAGGACAGGGGGGGCGAACACTGAAGCTTTCTTT
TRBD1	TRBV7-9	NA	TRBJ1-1	CASSRGQLNTEAFF	TGTGCCAGCAGCCGGGGACAGCTGAACACTGAAGCTTTCTTT
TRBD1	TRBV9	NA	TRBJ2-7	CASSATPGTGYYEQYF	TGTGCCAGCAGCGCCACCCCCGGGACAGGGTACTACGAGCAGTACTTC
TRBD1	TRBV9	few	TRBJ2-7	CASSGDSYEQYF	TGTGCCAGCAGCGGGGACAGCTACGAGCAGTACTTC
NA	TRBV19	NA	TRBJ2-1	CASSIDTDYNEQFF	TGTGCCAGTAGTATAGATACAGACTACAATGAGCAGTTCTTC
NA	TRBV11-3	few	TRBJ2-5	CASSPSVTQYF	TGTGCCAGCAGCCCCAGTGTCACCCAGTACTTC
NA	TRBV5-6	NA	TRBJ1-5	CASSSTRGGSNQPQHF	TGTGCCAGCAGCTCAACCCGGGGAGGGTCTAATCAGCCCCAGCATTTT
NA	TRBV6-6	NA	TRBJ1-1	CASSSGDTEAFF	TGTGCCAGCAGTTCGGGGGACACTGAAGCTTTCTTT
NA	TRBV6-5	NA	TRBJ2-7	CASRAVGYEQYF	TGTGCCAGCAGGGCGGTCGGTTACGAGCAGTACTTC
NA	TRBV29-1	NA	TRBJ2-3	CSVVGTQRGTQYF	TGCAGCGTTGTTGGGACTCAAAGAGGTACGCAGTATTTT
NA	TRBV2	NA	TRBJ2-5	CASSDLGLQETQYF	TGTGCCAGCAGTGATCTGGGCTTGCAAGAGACCCAGTACTTC
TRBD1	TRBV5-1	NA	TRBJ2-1	CASSFRDRDEQFF	TGCGCCAGCAGCTTCCGGGACAGGGATGAGCAGTTCTTC